This TCR beta chain was found in a study of T cells in Graves' hyperthyroidism and ophthalmopathy (dated by TCRdb to the late 2010s). For the wider study: Peripheral blood was sampled at the time of initial diagnosis, prior to any treatment. TCR V-J signatures able to tell the groups apart were searched for in a discovery cohort of 100 patients, of whom more than 40 had Graves' ophthalmopathy and around 58 had stable Graves' hyperthyroidism. Whether ophthalmopathy could be predicted prospectively was tested in an independent validation cohort made up of roughly 19 hyperthyroidism patients plus 17 patients who later progressed to ophthalmopathy. The approximately 90 discovery patients were divided at random into training and test sets in a 7:3 ratio. Thyroid tissue and blood T-cell repertoires from six Graves' hyperthyroidism patients were also compared in the study. After sampling, hyperthyroidism patients received methimazole starting at 30 mg daily, and ophthalmopathy patients received high-dose intravenous methylprednisolone. TCR Vbeta CDR3 sequencing of roughly 140 peripheral blood samples (more than 40 ophthalmopathy, 75 hyperthyroidism and roughly 17 progressor patients) is reported in the paper.

Ends trimmed: V by 8 bases, J by 3 bases; bases unmatched to a gene: 3. Via the germline V gene, CDR1 is MNHNS and CDR2 SASEGT. Taken from cysteine to phenylalanine, the CDR3 has 15 residues. Only the CDR3 portion is preserved as DNA: 45 bases, with reading frame beginning at the first base. The TCR beta CDR3 regions were amplified from RNA transcripts. The TCR CDR3 was subjected to a first round of RT-PCR using the HTBI primer set and the Qiagen OneStep RT-PCR kit. The libraries were constructed in a second round of multiplex PCR and then size-selected and purified. The libraries were sequenced on an Illumina HiSeq2000 using paired-end 100 bp reads. From the authors' description of their analysis: SOAPnuke was used to process the raw data, removing reads that contained adapters or uncalled bases, had a mean Phred below 15, or lacked an exact match to the constant primer or identifier. COPE v1.2.5 was used to merge high-quality paired reads, and clonotypes were defined as unique nucleotide sequences. MiTCR v1.1 was used to align clonotypes to the IMGT TRBV, TRBD and TRBJ reference segments. Analysis was restricted to V-J combinations with a frequency above 0.0001, which covered 99.2% of repertoires. The TCS score was defined as the ratio of F50 (clonal expansion) to E x V (chaos), calculated using BLOSUM62-based TCRdist between CDR3 peptides within each V-J. Welch's t-statistics and random forest reduced around 520 V-J features to 13, which were used in a naive Bayes classifier (R e1071). The similarity between thyroid and blood repertoires was quantified using the Morisita-Horn index. TCRdb took the public reads, trimmed them with fastp at Q25, ran MiXCR for clone calling and kept in-frame beta chains. When rows share a CDR3 protein, they turn into one entry using the most common DNA and genes. V and J calls and clone size were set by TCRdb, not the authors. The sample records 85,000 to 110,000 distinct CDR3 sequences, 47% of which are singletons. Of the sample, about 26% is held by the ten largest clones.

A note on this clonotype: The target of this receptor is not known. Base qualities are not provided; no much larger clone lies one nucleotide away.

What the authors observed across the whole study: Sample size was not statistically predetermined, and blinding of investigators to group allocation was not performed. In validation, progression to ophthalmopathy was predicted by the model with roughly 69% sensitivity and roughly 76% specificity, a median of around 6.5 months before onset. Blood samples also contained most of the expanded thyroid clonotypes (frequency above 0.001), which suggests that blood repertoires may reflect thyroid immune responses. Ophthalmopathy was separated from stable hyperthyroidism by a 13 V-J signature model, with around 88% sensitivity and roughly 84% specificity obtained in cross-validation and 80%/75% obtained in testing.

Graves' hyperthyroidism was defined as stable when no progression to ophthalmopathy occurred over 18 months of follow-up. Hyperthyroidism patients were newly diagnosed, with disease duration under 2 months, and aged 18 to 65 years. Patients with uncontrolled infections, other autoimmune diseases, pregnancy or lactation were excluded. Diagnoses relied on clinical symptoms, serum thyroxine and TRAb, thyroid ultrasound and orbital computed tomography. PBMCs were separated from over 9 ml of fresh peripheral blood using Ficoll-Paque density gradient centrifugation. Total RNA was extracted using Trizol reagent, and RNA quality was assessed on an Agilent 2100 Bioanalyzer.

What was sequenced was blood. The sequence was collected from a middle-aged man with Graves' hyperthyroidism. This chain joins TRBV6-1 to TRBJ2-2, and TRBD2 matches 13 of the central bases. The nucleotide sequence reads as follows: TGTGCCAGCGGGACTAGCGGGGAGCACACCGGGGAGCTGTTTTTT. Its amino acids are CASGTSGEHTGELFF.